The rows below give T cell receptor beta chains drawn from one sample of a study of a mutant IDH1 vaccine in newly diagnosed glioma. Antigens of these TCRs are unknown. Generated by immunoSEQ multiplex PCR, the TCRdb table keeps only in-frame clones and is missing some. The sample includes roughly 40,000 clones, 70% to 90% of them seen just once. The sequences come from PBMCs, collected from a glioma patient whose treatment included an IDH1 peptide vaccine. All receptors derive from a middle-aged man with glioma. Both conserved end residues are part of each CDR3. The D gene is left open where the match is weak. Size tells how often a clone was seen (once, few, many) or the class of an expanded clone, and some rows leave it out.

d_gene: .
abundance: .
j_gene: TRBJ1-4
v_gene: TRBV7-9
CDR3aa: CASSTQPNEKLFF
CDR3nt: TGTGCCAGCAGTACCCAGCCTAATGAAAAACTGTTTTTT

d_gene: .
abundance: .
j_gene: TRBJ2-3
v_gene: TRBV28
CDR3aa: CASSPLGGGSTDTQYF
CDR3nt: TGTGCCAGCAGTCCGCTTGGGGGCGGTAGCACAGATACGCAGTATTTT

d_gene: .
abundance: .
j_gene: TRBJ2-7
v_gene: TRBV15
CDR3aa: CATSLIAAAGYEQYF
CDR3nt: TGTGCCACCAGCCTTATAGCGGCTGCTGGCTACGAGCAGTACTTC

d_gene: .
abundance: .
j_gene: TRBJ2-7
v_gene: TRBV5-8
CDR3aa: CASSLANSYEQYF
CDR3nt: TGTGCCAGCAGCTTGGCCAACAGCTACGAGCAGTACTTC

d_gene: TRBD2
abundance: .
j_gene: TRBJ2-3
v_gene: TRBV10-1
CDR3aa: CATPLGGSRDTQYF
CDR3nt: TGCGCCACCCCGTTGGGCGGGAGTAGAGATACGCAGTATTTT

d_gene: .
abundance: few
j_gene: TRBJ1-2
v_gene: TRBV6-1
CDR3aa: CASIRSQVYGYTF
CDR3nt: TGTGCCAGCATTCGCAGTCAGGTTTATGGCTACACCTTC

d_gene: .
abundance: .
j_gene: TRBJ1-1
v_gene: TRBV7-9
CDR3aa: CASSLVGTISGTEAFF
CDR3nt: TGTGCCAGCAGCTTAGTCGGGACAATCTCTGGCACTGAAGCTTTCTTT

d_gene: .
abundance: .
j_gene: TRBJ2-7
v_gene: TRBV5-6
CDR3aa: CATQRAPGTGYEQYF
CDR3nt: TGTGCCACCCAGCGAGCGCCAGGGACGGGGTACGAGCAGTACTTC

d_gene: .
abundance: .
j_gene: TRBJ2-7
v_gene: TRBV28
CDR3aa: CASSYRGGQGEYEQYF
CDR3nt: TGTGCCAGCAGTTACAGAGGGGGGCAGGGGGAATACGAGCAGTACTTC

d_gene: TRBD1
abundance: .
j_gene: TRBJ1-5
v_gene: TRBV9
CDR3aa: CASGDRNQPQHF
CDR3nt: TGTGCCAGCGGGGACAGAAATCAGCCCCAGCATTTT

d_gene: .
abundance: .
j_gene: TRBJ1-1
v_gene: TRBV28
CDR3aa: CASSLPTPNTEAFF
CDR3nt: TGTGCCAGCAGTTTACCCACACCGAACACTGAAGCTTTCTTT

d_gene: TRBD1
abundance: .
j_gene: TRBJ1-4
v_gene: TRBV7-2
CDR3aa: CASSSQGGLNEKLFF
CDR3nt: TGTGCCAGCAGCTCGCAAGGGGGCCTTAATGAAAAACTGTTTTTT

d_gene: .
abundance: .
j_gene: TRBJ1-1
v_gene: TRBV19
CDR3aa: CASSSWNTEAFF
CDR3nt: TGTGCCAGTAGCTCATGGAACACTGAAGCTTTCTTT

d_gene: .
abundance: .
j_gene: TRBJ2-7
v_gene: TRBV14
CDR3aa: CASSGRGVESYEQYF
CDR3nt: TGTGCCAGCAGCGGTCGAGGAGTGGAGTCCTACGAGCAGTACTTC

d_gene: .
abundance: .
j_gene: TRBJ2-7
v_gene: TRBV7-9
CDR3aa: CASSNQRAYEQYF
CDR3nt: TGTGCCAGCAGCAATCAGAGAGCCTACGAGCAGTACTTC

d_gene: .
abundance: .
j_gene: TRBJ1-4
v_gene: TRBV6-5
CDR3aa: CASKKQATNEKLFF
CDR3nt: TGTGCCAGCAAAAAACAGGCCACCAATGAAAAACTGTTTTTT

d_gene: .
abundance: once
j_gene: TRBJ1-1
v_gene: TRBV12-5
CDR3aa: CASGLGKTEAFF
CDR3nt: TGTGCTAGTGGTTTGGGTAAAACTGAAGCTTTCTTT

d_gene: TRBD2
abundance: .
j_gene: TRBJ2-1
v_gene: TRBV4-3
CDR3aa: CASSQDLMGGDNEQFF
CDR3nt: TGCGCCAGCAGCCAAGATTTGATGGGGGGGGACAATGAGCAGTTCTTC

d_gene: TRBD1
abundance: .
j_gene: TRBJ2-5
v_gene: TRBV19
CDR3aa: CASSIRQGAEGETQYF
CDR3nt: TGTGCCAGTAGTATTCGACAGGGGGCTGAGGGAGAGACCCAGTACTTC